The rows below give T cell receptor beta chains drawn from one sample of a study of blood T cell repertoires in COVID-19. Generated by immunoSEQ multiplex PCR, the TCRdb table keeps only in-frame clones and is missing some. The sample lists hundreds of thousands of clones; approximately 90% were seen once. Sequencing was carried out using peripheral blood. The receptor set was obtained from a man in his sixties who had recovered from COVID-19. The CDR3 runs from the conserved cysteine through the conserved F or W. A D gene is named only where the DNA matches it firmly. Part of the rows lack a size; the others show once, few, many or a class for expanded clones.

v_call	clone_size	d_call	j_call	cdr3_nt	cdr3_aa
TRBV5-6	-	TRBD1	TRBJ1-2	TGTGCCAGCAGCCTACCAGGGGGCGATGGCTACACCTTC	CASSLPGGDGYTF
TRBV7-9	-	-	TRBJ2-7	TGTGCCAGCGGGCGGGGAAGGACCTACGAGCAGTACTTC	CASGRGRTYEQYF
TRBV23-1	-	-	TRBJ2-1	TGCGCCAGCAACTCTTTATCAGGTGATGAGCAGTTCTTC	CASNSLSGDEQFF
TRBV7-9	-	TRBD2	TRBJ2-3	TGTGCCAGCAGCTACCTACTAGCGACAGATACGCAGTATTTT	CASSYLLATDTQYF
TRBV12-3/TRBV12-4	-	TRBD1	TRBJ2-3	TGTGCCAGCAGCTCTCAGACAGGGTTGGCGCAGTATTTT	CASSSQTGLAQYF
TRBV11-2	-	-	TRBJ1-1	TGTGCCAGCAGCTTGATTTTCGTGGGCACGAACACTGAAGCTTTCTTT	CASSLIFVGTNTEAFF
TRBV3-1/TRBV3-2	few	TRBD1	TRBJ2-7	TGTGCCAGCAGCACCACTCCAGGGGGCTACGAGCAGTACTTC	CASSTTPGGYEQYF
TRBV2	-	TRBD2	TRBJ2-2	TGTGCCAGCAAGTATCTTAGCGGGGGAGTCACCGGGGAGCTGTTTTTT	CASKYLSGGVTGELFF
TRBV6-6	-	-	TRBJ1-4	TGTGCCAGCAGTTACCGGGGGGATGGTGAAAAACTGTTTTTT	CASSYRGDGEKLFF
TRBV2	-	-	TRBJ1-6	TGTGCCAGCAGTGAGTTGGGAGGACAATCACCCCTCCACTTT	CASSELGGQSPLHF
TRBV6-5	-	TRBD1	TRBJ2-7	TGTGCCAGCAGGTCCGACCGGGACAGACAGTACTTC	CASRSDRDRQYF
TRBV18	-	TRBD1	TRBJ2-5	TGTGCCAGCTCACCATTTGGACAGGGGCAAGAGACCCAGTACTTC	CASSPFGQGQETQYF
TRBV12-3/TRBV12-4	-	-	TRBJ2-1	TGTGCCAGCAGTTTGCCCGGACATCTCGAGCAGTTCTTC	CASSLPGHLEQFF
TRBV3-1/TRBV3-2	-	TRBD2	TRBJ2-1	TGTGCCAGCAGCCCGGGGGGGCAGAATGAGCAGTTCTTC	CASSPGGQNEQFF
TRBV5-1	-	TRBD1	TRBJ2-5	TGCGCCAGCAGCCCGGGGACAGGGACGGAGGAGACCCAGTACTTC	CASSPGTGTEETQYF
TRBV18	-	-	TRBJ1-1	TGTGCCAGCTCTCCCCAGACACTACAGGGCGGAGGTACTGAAGCTTTCTTT	CASSPQTLQGGGTEAFF
TRBV1	-	-	TRBJ1-6	TGCACCAGCCGGACAGGGCCGAATTCACCCCTCCACTTT	CTSRTGPNSPLHF
TRBV7-9	-	-	TRBJ1-4	TGTGCCAGCAGCCCCCCGGGCAGGGGAAATGAAAAACTGTTTTTT	CASSPPGRGNEKLFF
TRBV18	few	TRBD2	TRBJ2-3	TGTGCCAGCTCACCAAGCGGGAGGGCTTACACAGATACGCAGTATTTT	CASSPSGRAYTDTQYF
TRBV19	-	-	TRBJ2-1	TGTGCCAGTAGCTTGACCGGGACTGGGATCGACAATGAGCAGTTCTTC	CASSLTGTGIDNEQFF
TRBV10-1	once	-	TRBJ2-3	TGCGCCAGCAGTTCTATGGTAGCAGGGTCAGGGGATACGCAGTATTTT	CASSSMVAGSGDTQYF
TRBV11-2	-	-	TRBJ2-7	TGTGCCAGCAGCCCCAGGGTAGAAGGGTACGAGCAGTACTTC	CASSPRVEGYEQYF
TRBV6-5	once	-	TRBJ1-1	TGTGCCAGCAGTTTAACAACTGGGGGGGGGACTGAAGCTTTCTTT	CASSLTTGGGTEAFF
TRBV28	-	TRBD1	TRBJ1-1	TGTGCCAGCAGGTCCGGGACAGCATACACTGAAGCTTTCTTT	CASRSGTAYTEAFF
TRBV4-3	-	-	TRBJ2-1	TGCGCCAGCAGCCAGGGGGGTCTAGACAATGAGCAGTTCTTC	CASSQGGLDNEQFF
TRBV18	-	-	TRBJ2-7	TGTGCCAGCTCGCCTTTGAGGACAGCAACCTACGAGCAGTACTTC	CASSPLRTATYEQYF
TRBV11-2	-	-	TRBJ2-3	TGTGCCAGCCGCGACTGGGCAGATACGCAGTATTTT	CASRDWADTQYF
TRBV28	-	TRBD1	TRBJ2-5	TGTGCCAGCACCTCCGGGACAGGGTTGCACGAGACCCAGTACTTC	CASTSGTGLHETQYF
TRBV5-1	once	TRBD1	TRBJ2-1	TGCGCCAGCAGCGGGACAGGGGTGGATGAGCAGTTCTTC	CASSGTGVDEQFF
TRBV5-4	-	TRBD2	TRBJ2-7	TGTGCCAGCAGCTTGCCCGGGACTAGCGGGAGCAACGAGCAGTACTTC	CASSLPGTSGSNEQYF
TRBV6-5	-	TRBD1	TRBJ1-6	TGTGCCAGCAGTTACTCTGGGACAGGAGGCTCACCCCTCCACTTT	CASSYSGTGGSPLHF
TRBV6-5	-	-	TRBJ1-2	TGTGCCAGCAGCGGCGCTTCGGCAGGGCGCTACACCTTC	CASSGASAGRYTF
TRBV5-1	-	-	TRBJ2-1	TGCGCCAGCAGCTTGGTGGAGGCCCAGAATGAGCAGTTCTTC	CASSLVEAQNEQFF
TRBV7-2	once	-	TRBJ1-5	TGTGCCAGCAGCTCCTCGGGTGTGGGGGGGCAGCCCCAGCATTTT	CASSSSGVGGQPQHF
TRBV19	once	-	TRBJ2-3	TGTGCCAGTAAGGTTCCAGGTCCCGGTTTGAGCACAGATACGCAGTATTTT	CASKVPGPGLSTDTQYF
TRBV28	-	TRBD1	TRBJ1-2	TGTGCCAGCAGTCCACAGGGGACGCGCGGCTACACCTTC	CASSPQGTRGYTF
TRBV6-5	-	TRBD2	TRBJ2-3	TGTGCCAGCACCGAACTAGCGGGAGACACAGATACGCAGTATTTT	CASTELAGDTDTQYF
TRBV24-1	-	TRBD2	TRBJ2-1	TGTGCCACCATAGCGGGAGGGGGGGGCAATGAGCAGTTCTTC	CATIAGGGGNEQFF
TRBV27	-	-	TRBJ2-1	TGTGCCAGCAGTCCCCTCCTAGCGAGAGGCACCTACAATGAGCAGTTCTTC	CASSPLLARGTYNEQFF
TRBV5-4	-	-	TRBJ2-7	TGTGCCAGCAACGGGGGGACACCTTACGAGCAGTACTTC	CASNGGTPYEQYF